A selection of T cell receptor beta chains follows, all from one sample in a study of blood T cells in healthy people across ages. TCRdb re-called the 5' RACE reads through MiXCR, storing one row per CDR3 protein. The table has about 1.5 million distinct CDR3 sequences, 35% to 45% seen once. The material sequenced was blood. The source of these receptors is a woman aged 18-29 years in good health. CDR3s include the opening cysteine and the closing phenylalanine or tryptophan. A D gene is named only where the DNA matches it firmly. A row's size may be missing; if present it is once, few, many or a size class.

CDR3 DNA: TGTGCCATCAGTGAGTCCGGCGGAACAGGGGGTGAAGCTTTCTTT
CDR3 protein: CAISESGGTGGEAFF
D gene: TRBD1
CDR3 length: 15
clone size: .
V gene: TRBV10-3
J gene: TRBJ1-1

CDR3 DNA: TGCAGTGCTAGAGTCGCTAGTTCTATAGAAGAGACCCAGTACTTC
CDR3 protein: CSARVASSIEETQYF
D gene: .
CDR3 length: 15
clone size: .
V gene: TRBV20-1
J gene: TRBJ2-5

CDR3 DNA: TGTGCCAGCAGCCAAGATGGCCCAAAGACTAGCCGGGGGAATGAGCAGTACTTC
CDR3 protein: CASSQDGPKTSRGNEQYF
D gene: TRBD2
CDR3 length: 18
clone size: .
V gene: TRBV3-1
J gene: TRBJ2-5

CDR3 DNA: TGTGCCAGCAGTTCACCCGGGACAGGGCTAGCCAAAAACATTCAGTACTTC
CDR3 protein: CASSSPGTGLAKNIQYF
D gene: TRBD1
CDR3 length: 17
clone size: few
V gene: TRBV12-3/TRBV12-4
J gene: TRBJ2-4

CDR3 DNA: TGCGCCAGCAGCTTGGACCTAGCGGGAACCAATGAGCAGTTCTTC
CDR3 protein: CASSLDLAGTNEQFF
D gene: TRBD2
CDR3 length: 15
clone size: .
V gene: TRBV5-1
J gene: TRBJ2-1

CDR3 DNA: TGCAGCGTTGGGGGGACTAGCGGGGTTCCCTCCTACGAGCAGTACTTC
CDR3 protein: CSVGGTSGVPSYEQYF
D gene: TRBD2
CDR3 length: 16
clone size: .
V gene: TRBV29-1
J gene: TRBJ2-7

CDR3 DNA: TGCGCCAGCAGCGAGATGAGCTCCTACAATGAGCAGTTCTTC
CDR3 protein: CASSEMSSYNEQFF
D gene: .
CDR3 length: 14
clone size: few
V gene: TRBV5-1
J gene: TRBJ2-1

CDR3 DNA: TGTGCCAGCAGGCCCGGGGGACTAGCGGAGGCCCTCATAGACGAGCAGTACTTC
CDR3 protein: CASRPGGLAEALIDEQYF
D gene: TRBD2
CDR3 length: 18
clone size: .
V gene: TRBV12-3/TRBV12-4
J gene: TRBJ2-7

CDR3 DNA: TGTGCCATCAGTGATCGGCTAGCGGGAAGCAGTGAGCAGTTCTTC
CDR3 protein: CAISDRLAGSSEQFF
D gene: TRBD2
CDR3 length: 15
clone size: .
V gene: TRBV10-3
J gene: TRBJ2-1

CDR3 DNA: TGCGCCAGCAGCCAAGATGCGGGGGGGAATAGCAATCAGCCCCAGCATTTT
CDR3 protein: CASSQDAGGNSNQPQHF
D gene: .
CDR3 length: 17
clone size: .
V gene: TRBV4-1
J gene: TRBJ1-5

CDR3 DNA: TGTGCCAGCAGTTTGAAGGGTCACGAGCAGTACTTC
CDR3 protein: CASSLKGHEQYF
D gene: .
CDR3 length: 12
clone size: .
V gene: TRBV6-2/TRBV6-3
J gene: TRBJ2-7

CDR3 DNA: TGCAGTGCTAGAGACGGGTTGGGGCCCTACGAGCAGTACTTC
CDR3 protein: CSARDGLGPYEQYF
D gene: .
CDR3 length: 14
clone size: .
V gene: TRBV20-1
J gene: TRBJ2-7

CDR3 DNA: TGCAGTGTCGGTACATCTAACTATGGCTACACCTTC
CDR3 protein: CSVGTSNYGYTF
D gene: .
CDR3 length: 12
clone size: few
V gene: TRBV20-1
J gene: TRBJ1-2

CDR3 DNA: TGTGCCAGCAGTCTTAAGGCCATGACTAGCGGGGGGGCCCATGAGCAGTTCTTC
CDR3 protein: CASSLKAMTSGGAHEQFF
D gene: TRBD2
CDR3 length: 18
clone size: .
V gene: TRBV6-1
J gene: TRBJ2-1

CDR3 DNA: TGTGCCAGCACACTAGCGGAACCCACCTTTAGCACAGATACGCAGTATTTT
CDR3 protein: CASTLAEPTFSTDTQYF
D gene: TRBD2
CDR3 length: 17
clone size: .
V gene: TRBV7-9
J gene: TRBJ2-3

CDR3 DNA: TGTGCCAGCTCACCAACGGGGTACACAGATACGCAGTATTTT
CDR3 protein: CASSPTGYTDTQYF
D gene: .
CDR3 length: 14
clone size: .
V gene: TRBV18
J gene: TRBJ2-3

CDR3 DNA: TGTGCCAGCAGTTTATCGAACAGGGGCGGGGATGGCTACACCTTC
CDR3 protein: CASSLSNRGGDGYTF
D gene: TRBD1
CDR3 length: 15
clone size: few
V gene: TRBV27
J gene: TRBJ1-2

CDR3 DNA: TGCGCCAGCAGCTTTAGGGGGGCGAAGTACGAGCAGTACTTC
CDR3 protein: CASSFRGAKYEQYF
D gene: .
CDR3 length: 14
clone size: .
V gene: TRBV5-1
J gene: TRBJ2-7

CDR3 DNA: TGTGTCAGCAGCTTAGTGACCTTCAATCAGCCCCAGCATTTT
CDR3 protein: CVSSLVTFNQPQHF
D gene: .
CDR3 length: 14
clone size: .
V gene: TRBV7-2
J gene: TRBJ1-5

CDR3 DNA: TGCAGTGCTAGAGCGAGAACCAGGGTCTACGAGCAGTACTTC
CDR3 protein: CSARARTRVYEQYF
D gene: .
CDR3 length: 14
clone size: .
V gene: TRBV20-1
J gene: TRBJ2-7

CDR3 DNA: TGCGCCAGCAGCTTGGGGTGGAACAATCAGCCCCAGCATTTT
CDR3 protein: CASSLGWNNQPQHF
D gene: .
CDR3 length: 14
clone size: few
V gene: TRBV5-1
J gene: TRBJ1-5

CDR3 DNA: TGCAGTGCTAGAGACCCCTCCAGATCTGACTACGAGCAGTACTTC
CDR3 protein: CSARDPSRSDYEQYF
D gene: .
CDR3 length: 15
clone size: few
V gene: TRBV20-1
J gene: TRBJ2-7

CDR3 DNA: TGTGCCAGCAGCCGTCTAGCGGGCGAACTTAGGGAGGGGGCGGATACGCAGTATTTT
CDR3 protein: CASSRLAGELREGADTQYF
D gene: .
CDR3 length: 19
clone size: .
V gene: TRBV7-2
J gene: TRBJ2-3

CDR3 DNA: TGCAGCGTTGTATGGGGGGACACCGGGGAGCTGTTTTTT
CDR3 protein: CSVVWGDTGELFF
D gene: .
CDR3 length: 13
clone size: .
V gene: TRBV29-1
J gene: TRBJ2-2

CDR3 DNA: TGTGCCAGCAGCTTAGGTATCGGGGAGCAGTACTTC
CDR3 protein: CASSLGIGEQYF
D gene: .
CDR3 length: 12
clone size: few
V gene: TRBV11-3
J gene: TRBJ2-5

CDR3 DNA: TGTGCCAGCAGCCAAGGGTCTCGAAGCAATGAGCAGTTCTTC
CDR3 protein: CASSQGSRSNEQFF
D gene: .
CDR3 length: 14
clone size: few
V gene: TRBV12-3/TRBV12-4
J gene: TRBJ2-1

CDR3 DNA: TGCAGTGCTCCCCACTCCGGGACTAGTGACAATGAGCAGTTCTTC
CDR3 protein: CSAPHSGTSDNEQFF
D gene: TRBD2
CDR3 length: 15
clone size: once
V gene: TRBV20-1
J gene: TRBJ2-1

CDR3 DNA: TGTGCCAGCAGGTACAAAAACATTCAGTACTTC
CDR3 protein: CASRYKNIQYF
D gene: .
CDR3 length: 11
clone size: .
V gene: TRBV28
J gene: TRBJ2-4

CDR3 DNA: TGTGCCAGCAGCCCGGGCCCACAGGCGAGAGATACGCAGTATTTT
CDR3 protein: CASSPGPQARDTQYF
D gene: .
CDR3 length: 15
clone size: .
V gene: TRBV7-2
J gene: TRBJ2-3

CDR3 DNA: TGCAGTGCTAGATCCCCGGGGGAGCAGTACTTC
CDR3 protein: CSARSPGEQYF
D gene: .
CDR3 length: 11
clone size: .
V gene: TRBV20-1
J gene: TRBJ2-7

CDR3 DNA: TGTGCCAGCAGCCAGGTCGCCCTGGGGAACGAGCAGTACTTC
CDR3 protein: CASSQVALGNEQYF
D gene: .
CDR3 length: 14
clone size: .
V gene: TRBV7-9
J gene: TRBJ2-7

CDR3 DNA: TGTGCCAGCAGCCGTGGACTAGCGCCCTACGAGCAGTACTTC
CDR3 protein: CASSRGLAPYEQYF
D gene: TRBD2
CDR3 length: 14
clone size: .
V gene: TRBV27
J gene: TRBJ2-7

CDR3 DNA: TGTGCCAGCAGTCCCATTCCCGGACTAGCGGGAGATTGGGTTACGCAGTATTTT
CDR3 protein: CASSPIPGLAGDWVTQYF
D gene: TRBD2
CDR3 length: 18
clone size: few
V gene: TRBV6-2/TRBV6-3
J gene: TRBJ2-3

CDR3 DNA: TGTGCCAGCACCCCCGAAGGGGCAAAAATACGCACCGGGGAGCTGTTTTTT
CDR3 protein: CASTPEGAKIRTGELFF
D gene: .
CDR3 length: 17
clone size: .
V gene: TRBV11-2
J gene: TRBJ2-2

CDR3 DNA: TGTGCCAGCAGCTTAGTCAGGTGGCTAGCGGTTGCCAAAAACATTCAGTACTTC
CDR3 protein: CASSLVRWLAVAKNIQYF
D gene: TRBD2
CDR3 length: 18
clone size: .
V gene: TRBV7-8
J gene: TRBJ2-4

CDR3 DNA: TGTGCCAGCAGCGCCACCGCTGGGACAGGGCTGGTTGGCTACACCTTC
CDR3 protein: CASSATAGTGLVGYTF
D gene: TRBD1
CDR3 length: 16
clone size: .
V gene: TRBV7-2
J gene: TRBJ1-2

CDR3 DNA: TGTGCCAGCAGCCAAGAGCCCTTCTTGGTTTACGAGCAGTACTTC
CDR3 protein: CASSQEPFLVYEQYF
D gene: .
CDR3 length: 15
clone size: .
V gene: TRBV3-1
J gene: TRBJ2-7

CDR3 DNA: TGTGCCAGCAATGCTGGGACAGGGCCCGAGCAGTACTTC
CDR3 protein: CASNAGTGPEQYF
D gene: TRBD1
CDR3 length: 13
clone size: few
V gene: TRBV25-1
J gene: TRBJ2-7

CDR3 DNA: TGTGCCAGCAGCCAGGGACTAGCGGGAATTAACGAGCAGTACTTC
CDR3 protein: CASSQGLAGINEQYF
D gene: TRBD2
CDR3 length: 15
clone size: .
V gene: TRBV6-2/TRBV6-3
J gene: TRBJ2-7

CDR3 DNA: TGTGCCATCAGTGAACCTACAGTAGTTCCCTACAATGAGCAGTTCTTC
CDR3 protein: CAISEPTVVPYNEQFF
D gene: .
CDR3 length: 16
clone size: few
V gene: TRBV10-3
J gene: TRBJ2-1

CDR3 DNA: TGTGCCAGCAGCTTAGTCCACCTCTCGGGAGGGCAGTACTTC
CDR3 protein: CASSLVHLSGGQYF
D gene: TRBD2
CDR3 length: 14
clone size: .
V gene: TRBV7-9
J gene: TRBJ2-7

CDR3 DNA: TGCAGTGCTAGAAGCCGGACAGTCACTCTCCCTCCTGGGGCCAACGTCCTGACTTTC
CDR3 protein: CSARSRTVTLPPGANVLTF
D gene: .
CDR3 length: 19
clone size: few
V gene: TRBV20-1
J gene: TRBJ2-6

CDR3 DNA: TGTGCCAGCTCAAGATTAGCGGGAGGGCTTCGAGAGACCCAGTACTTC
CDR3 protein: CASSRLAGGLRETQYF
D gene: TRBD2
CDR3 length: 16
clone size: .
V gene: TRBV18
J gene: TRBJ2-5

CDR3 DNA: TGCAGCCCTAAGGGACTAGCGGGCTCCTACGAGCAGTACTTC
CDR3 protein: CSPKGLAGSYEQYF
D gene: TRBD2
CDR3 length: 14
clone size: .
V gene: TRBV20-1
J gene: TRBJ2-7

CDR3 DNA: TGTGCCAGCAAAGGGGAAGCCACAGATACGCAGTATTTT
CDR3 protein: CASKGEATDTQYF
D gene: .
CDR3 length: 13
clone size: .
V gene: TRBV2
J gene: TRBJ2-3

CDR3 DNA: TGCAGTTCTGCTAGCACAGATACGCAGTATTTT
CDR3 protein: CSSASTDTQYF
D gene: .
CDR3 length: 11
clone size: few
V gene: TRBV20-1
J gene: TRBJ2-3

CDR3 DNA: TGTGCCAGCAGCCAAAAGGGTGGGGTGGGTAAGCAGTACTTC
CDR3 protein: CASSQKGGVGKQYF
D gene: .
CDR3 length: 14
clone size: .
V gene: TRBV3-1
J gene: TRBJ2-7

CDR3 DNA: TGTGCCAGCACCGCCGGAAAACTAGCGGGAGGAGCAGATACGCAGTATTTT
CDR3 protein: CASTAGKLAGGADTQYF
D gene: TRBD2
CDR3 length: 17
clone size: few
V gene: TRBV2
J gene: TRBJ2-3

CDR3 DNA: TGTGCCAGCAGTCCCCCTCGCAGCCTGGTCGAAAAACTGTTTTTT
CDR3 protein: CASSPPRSLVEKLFF
D gene: .
CDR3 length: 15
clone size: .
V gene: TRBV28
J gene: TRBJ1-4

CDR3 DNA: TGTGCCAGCAGTCACTCAAAGTCGGGGGGCGAAGGCACTGAAGCTTTCTTT
CDR3 protein: CASSHSKSGGEGTEAFF
D gene: .
CDR3 length: 17
clone size: .
V gene: TRBV12-3/TRBV12-4
J gene: TRBJ1-1

CDR3 DNA: TGTGCCAGCAGTTACAGCGAGTTCGAGCAGTACTTC
CDR3 protein: CASSYSEFEQYF
D gene: .
CDR3 length: 12
clone size: few
V gene: TRBV6-2/TRBV6-3
J gene: TRBJ2-7

CDR3 DNA: TGTGCCAGCAGCAAATCCCGGGACAGGGGGTTTTTGAACACTGAAGCTTTCTTT
CDR3 protein: CASSKSRDRGFLNTEAFF
D gene: .
CDR3 length: 18
clone size: .
V gene: TRBV21-1
J gene: TRBJ1-1

CDR3 DNA: TGCGCCAGCAGCCAACGGACCGGGGGGAGCCAGGGCCATTCACCCCTCCACTTT
CDR3 protein: CASSQRTGGSQGHSPLHF
D gene: .
CDR3 length: 18
clone size: few
V gene: TRBV4-1
J gene: TRBJ1-6

CDR3 DNA: TGTGCCAGCAGTTTAGGTAGTCAGGGGAGTCAGCCCCAGCATTTT
CDR3 protein: CASSLGSQGSQPQHF
D gene: .
CDR3 length: 15
clone size: .
V gene: TRBV12-3/TRBV12-4
J gene: TRBJ1-5

CDR3 DNA: TGTGCCAGCAGCAGTGGGGGGGGTTCACCCCTCCACTTT
CDR3 protein: CASSSGGGSPLHF
D gene: .
CDR3 length: 13
clone size: .
V gene: TRBV2
J gene: TRBJ1-6

CDR3 DNA: TGCAGTGCTAAAGTACCGGGGGGGCCTGCAGATACGCAGTATTTT
CDR3 protein: CSAKVPGGPADTQYF
D gene: TRBD2
CDR3 length: 15
clone size: .
V gene: TRBV20-1
J gene: TRBJ2-3

CDR3 DNA: TGTGCTAGTGGGATAACCCAGACCGTCGGCTACACCTTC
CDR3 protein: CASGITQTVGYTF
D gene: .
CDR3 length: 13
clone size: .
V gene: TRBV12-5
J gene: TRBJ1-2

CDR3 DNA: TGCAGTGCTCGCCGACGGAACCAAGAGACCCAGTTCTTC
CDR3 protein: CSARRRNQETQFF
D gene: .
CDR3 length: 13
clone size: .
V gene: TRBV20-1
J gene: TRBJ2-1

CDR3 DNA: TGCGCCGGCAGCGGGGGGGAATTTACAGATACGCAGTATTTT
CDR3 protein: CAGSGGEFTDTQYF
D gene: TRBD2
CDR3 length: 14
clone size: .
V gene: TRBV5-1
J gene: TRBJ2-3

CDR3 DNA: TGTGCCACCAGCAGAGAGAGGGGTAATGAAAAACTGTTTTTT
CDR3 protein: CATSRERGNEKLFF
D gene: .
CDR3 length: 14
clone size: .
V gene: TRBV15
J gene: TRBJ1-4